Shown below are 12 T cell receptor beta chains from a single sample sequenced in a study of T-cell reconstitution after alpha-beta-depleted transplantation in children. Preparing the TCRbeta library involved the use of unique molecular identifiers. TCRdb re-analysed the PCR reads in MiXCR, keeping a single row per CDR3 protein. The sample has 900,000 or so distinct CDR3 sequences, less than 20% seen once. Sequenced material: PBMCs, mostly from graft donor cells, taken 360 days after TCRalphabeta/CD19-depleted stem cell transplant. The origin of the receptors is a male patient under 18 who had a stem cell transplant for acute lymphoblastic leukemia, so the T cells may come from the graft donor.

The rearrangement links TRBV27 to TRBJ2-1; no definite D call. V was pared by 0 bases and J by 6 bases, with 12 bases between. The CDR3 covers 15 residues. Germline CDR1 and CDR2: MNHEY and SMNVEV (reference sequence). CDR3: CASSLSGQTPNEQFF. The CDR3 bases are TGTGCCAGCAGTTTATCGGGTCAAACTCCCAATGAGCAGTTCTTC.

This clonotype came up a few times. This chain uses TRBV29-1 with TRBJ2-1; TRBD2 aligns across 13 bases. This CDR3 comprises 15 residues. V lost 6 bases to trimming and J lost 6 bases; unmatched junction nucleotides: 8. CDR1 and CDR2 (germline): SQVTM, ANQGSEA. CDR3 DNA: TGCAGCGTCGGTATAGGACTAGCGGGAGCCAATGAGCAGTTCTTC. This translates into CSVGIGLAGANEQFF.

The CDR3 spells CASSESWGGEQFF. The CDR3, as DNA: TGTGCCAGCAGTGAATCTTGGGGGGGGGAGCAGTTCTTC. The rearrangement uses TRBV6-1 and TRBJ2-1; TRBD2 agrees at 7 bases. The CDR3 has 13 residues. J lost 10 bases, V lost 2 bases, and 5 bases had no gene match. In germline, CDR1 is MNHNS, CDR2 SASEGT.

This clonotype has a handful of counts. The CDR3 nucleotides read TGCGCCAGCAGCCCACCGGGACAAACCTACAATGAGCAGTTCTTC. This gives the protein CASSPPGQTYNEQFF. The V gene is TRBV4-1, the J gene TRBJ2-1; weak D call: TRBD1 (6 bases). The germline CDR1 and CDR2 sequences are MGHRA and YSYEKL. Trimming left V 4 bases short and J 2 bases short, with 12 bases between. The CDR3 spans 15 residues.

This clonotype appeared a few times. V gene TRBV24-1 combines with J gene TRBJ2-1; maybe TRBD1 (6 bases). The CDR3 extends over 17 amino acids. CDR1 and CDR2 from the germline V gene are KGHDR and SFDVKD. Trimming pared 4 bases from V and 2 bases from J, leaving 17 bases between. The DNA for the CDR3 is TGTGCCACCAGTGACCCCAGTGGTGCAGGGGCCTACAATGAGCAGTTCTTC. It codes for CATSDPSGAGAYNEQFF.

This clonotype showed up many times. This chain connects TRBV28 to TRBJ2-1, with 8 positions matching TRBD2. This CDR3 has 14 amino acids. Germline CDR1 reads MDHEN; CDR2 reads SYDVKM. The V and J ends lost 6 bases and 4 bases, in that order; junction bases with no gene match: 5. This CDR3 reads CASRAGVSYNEQFF. The CDR3 region has the DNA TGTGCCAGCAGAGCGGGAGTGAGTTACAATGAGCAGTTCTTC.

This clonotype came up a few times. The chain joins TRBV2 to TRBJ1-6, with TRBD1 as a possible D gene (5 bases). V shed 2 bases and J shed 8 bases, with 10 bases lying between them. The CDR3 is made up of 14 amino acids. Germline V CDR1 and CDR2: SNHLY, FYNNEI. The CDR3 region is CASSEPGRHSPLHF. The CDR3 DNA sequence: TGTGCCAGCAGTGAACCAGGGAGACATTCACCCCTCCACTTT.

This chain links TRBV12-3 or TRBV12-4 with TRBJ2-7; maybe TRBD1 (6 bases). The CDR3 contains 14 residues. V lost 3 bases to trimming and J lost 2 bases, with 11 bases between them. The CDR3 protein is CASSFNRATYEQYF. The CDR3 nucleotides read TGTGCCAGCAGTTTCAACAGGGCCACCTACGAGCAGTACTTC.

This clonotype was observed at least ten times. The chain joins TRBV7-2 to TRBJ2-1, with unresolved D. CDR1 SGHTA and CDR2 FQGNSA come from the germline V gene. This CDR3 is built from 11 residues. V gave up 6 bases and J gave up 12 bases, with 12 bases separating them. DNA for the CDR3: TGTGCCAGCAGAGAAGACCGGCGGCAGTTCTTC. Its protein product is CASREDRRQFF.

In this sample, this clonotype turned up many times. The chain uses TRBV20-1 and TRBJ2-7; possibly TRBD1 or TRBD2 for D (5 bases each). The CDR3 has 12 residues. V dropped 7 bases and J dropped 6 bases, with 16 bases sitting between them. Looked up from germline, CDR1 is DFQATT and CDR2 is SNEGSKA (reference sequence). DNA for the CDR3: TGCAGTGGAGGGGAAGGTGTCGCCGAGCAGTACTTC. Residues: CSGGEGVAEQYF.

This clonotype has more than one count but fewer than ten. J is TRBJ2-5 and V is TRBV11-3; 13 nucleotides match TRBD2. Germline V CDR1 and CDR2: SGHNT, YENEEA. The CDR3 has 15 residues. Trimming took 5 bases from V and 4 from J; bases not matched to a gene: 4. The CDR3 sequence is CASSAGLAGVETQYF. CDR3 coding DNA: TGTGCCAGCAGCGCCGGACTAGCGGGAGTAGAGACCCAGTACTTC.

This rearrangement joins TRBV7-9 to TRBJ1-4; D is possibly TRBD1 (6 bases). The CDR3 totals 14 residues. The V end was cut by 4 bases, the J end by 8 bases, with 14 bases between. Germline V CDR1 and CDR2: SEHNR, FQNEAQ (reference sequence). CDR3 residues: CASSSVDRSEKLFF. CDR3 nucleotide sequence: TGTGCCAGCAGCTCAGTTGACAGGTCCGAAAAACTGTTTTTT.